The 11 T cell receptor beta chains given below trace back to one sample, sequenced in a study of blood T cells in healthy people across ages. The second PCR ran about 6 to 11 cycles with a sample-barcoded 5' primer and J-beta primers. TCRdb reprocessed the 5' RACE reads via MiXCR and lists one record per CDR3 protein. The repertoire has approximately 800,000 distinct CDR3 sequences, about 36% of them found once; the top ten carry 10% to 15%. Sequencing was carried out using blood. The receptor source for this set is a man aged 18 to 30 in good health.

This clonotype was observed many times. This sequence joins TRBV20-1 and TRBJ2-5; tentatively, D is TRBD2 (6 bases). CDR3 length: 16 residues. Germline CDR1 is DFQATT and CDR2 is SNEGSKA (reference sequence). V was shortened by 6 bases and J by 3 bases, with 23 bases between the two germline ends. This CDR3 reads CSATQIWGETEETQYF. The CDR3 DNA sequence: TGCAGTGCCACCCAGATCTGGGGGGAGACTGAAGAGACCCAGTACTTC.

This clonotype has at least ten counts. J is TRBJ2-3 and V is TRBV10-3, with 9 bases identical to TRBD2. The germline V gene encodes CDR1 ENHRY and CDR2 SYGVKD. The J segment lost 6 bases and the V segment lost 2 bases, leaving 9 bases of the junction unmatched. The CDR3 totals 16 residues. CDR3: CAISEIAGVPPDTQYF. In DNA, the CDR3 is TGTGCCATCAGTGAGATAGCGGGGGTTCCACCGGATACGCAGTATTTT.

The chain recombines TRBV29-1 with TRBJ2-1; 10 nucleotides match TRBD2. Germline V gene sequence: CDR1 SQVTM, CDR2 ANQGSEA. V dropped 7 bases and J dropped 6; count of bases not matched to a gene: 6. The CDR3 length is 13 residues. CDR3 loop: CSALGLAVNEQFF. The CDR3 nucleotides read TGCAGCGCCCTAGGACTAGCGGTCAATGAGCAGTTCTTC.

The genes are TRBV7-2 and TRBJ2-5, with D possibly matching TRBD1 (6 bases). This CDR3 contains 16 residues. V was shortened by 0 bases and J by 5 bases, with 16 bases between the two germline ends. Germline CDR1 reads SGHTA; CDR2 reads FQGNSA. DNA of the CDR3: TGTGCCAGCAGCTTAGCGCCCGCAGGGGTGGGTGAGACCCAGTACTTC. Translating it yields CASSLAPAGVGETQYF.

The chain is built from TRBV28 and TRBJ2-7, with 9 bases identical to TRBD1. Trimming at V came to 5 bases and at J to 6 bases, leaving 5 bases not matched to a gene. The CDR3 runs 13 residues. Looked up from germline, CDR1 is MDHEN and CDR2 is SYDVKM. The CDR3 here is CASSPLTGGEQYF. The CDR3 DNA is TGTGCCAGCAGTCCGCTGACAGGGGGCGAGCAGTACTTC.

This clonotype was observed a few times. The V and J genes are TRBV18 and TRBJ1-2; 8 bases match TRBD1. Unmatched junction bases numbered 5, after V lost 2 bases and J lost 3 bases. CDR3 length: 15 amino acids. Germline CDR1 and CDR2: KGHSH and LQKENI. CDR3 loop: CASSPAGTGHYGYTF. The DNA of the CDR3 is TGTGCCAGCTCACCAGCCGGGACAGGACACTATGGCTACACCTTC.

V is TRBV5-1 and J is TRBJ2-4, with D perhaps matching TRBD1 (6 bases). Trimming took 3 bases from V and 0 from J, leaving 22 bases between them. Germline CDR1 and CDR2: SGHRS and YFSETQ. The CDR3 extends over 19 amino acids. CDR3 nucleotides: TGCGCCAGCAGCTCCCCACTATATACGGGACACCCAGCCAAAAACATTCAGTACTTC. Residues: CASSSPLYTGHPAKNIQYF.

In nucleotides, the CDR3 is TGTGCCAGCAGAGAACTAGCGACAAGCACAGATACGCAGTATTTT. It specifies CASRELATSTDTQYF. The rearrangement links TRBV6-2 or TRBV6-3 to TRBJ2-3; TRBD2 aligns across 7 bases. CDR1 is MNHEY and CDR2 is SVGEGT in the germline V gene. J was trimmed by 0 bases and V by 6 bases; bases with no gene match: 6. The CDR3 has 15 amino acids.

V usage is TRBV20-1 and J usage is TRBJ2-1, with D possibly being TRBD1 (5 bases). V lost 5 bases and J 6 bases, leaving 20 bases between the germline ends. The CDR3 is 15 residues long. Germline CDR1 and CDR2: DFQATT and SNEGSKA (reference sequence). CDR3 nucleotides: TGCAGTGCTGGGGCGACAGCCGGTGGAAGCAATGAGCAGTTCTTC. Protein: CSAGATAGGSNEQFF.

This clonotype has only a few counts. The J gene is TRBJ2-1, the V gene TRBV20-1; 9 nucleotides line up with TRBD1. V lost 3 bases to trimming and J lost 0 bases; unmatched junction nucleotides: 6. The CDR3 extends over 16 amino acids. Germline CDR1 is DFQATT and CDR2 is SNEGSKA (reference sequence). The CDR3 region is CSASGDREPSYNEQFF. In nucleotides, the CDR3 is TGCAGTGCTAGTGGGGACAGGGAGCCCTCCTACAATGAGCAGTTCTTC.

This clonotype was seen at least ten times. The rearrangement links TRBV20-1 to TRBJ2-3; 9 bases fit TRBD2. This CDR3 is 14 amino acids long. V dropped 6 bases and J dropped 8; count of bases not matched to a gene: 12. Germline CDR1 reads DFQATT; CDR2 reads SNEGSKA (reference sequence). CDR3 protein: CSAVLAGGDGTQYF. The CDR3 bases are TGCAGTGCGGTACTAGCGGGTGGGGACGGTACGCAGTATTTT.